The 16 T cell receptor beta chains presented below share a single source sample, sequenced in a study of CD8 T cells in ankylosing spondylitis (dated by TCRdb to between 2016 and 2019). The method behind the library was 5' RACE. Sequencing used an Illumina HiSeq 2500. The public reads were quality trimmed at Q25 with fastp and then assembled into clones with MiXCR by TCRdb, keeping productive beta chains. Each CDR3 protein appears once, grouped with its most common genes and DNA. Within this sample are more than 600,000 distinct CDR3 sequences, with 15% to 20% of them counted one time only. Clones ranked in the top ten supply approximately 18% of the sample. Results and caveats for the whole study, not just this receptor: A TCR beta motif made up of several highly homologous amino acid variants appeared to be characteristic of blood from ankylosing spondylitis patients.

Their target antigens are unknown. Source material: blood, either unsorted or a sorted T cell fraction (not recorded which). Every receptor here comes from a male donor with ankylosing spondylitis.

The chain couples TRBV24-1 to TRBJ2-5, with TRBD2 matching over 9 bases. V lost 2 bases, J lost 5 bases, and 5 bases stayed unmatched. CDR1 is KGHDR, CDR2 SFDVKD, per germline. The CDR3 extends over 15 amino acids. Here the CDR3 reads CATSDSSSGVETQYF. CDR3 coding DNA: TGTGCCACCAGTGATTCCTCTAGCGGGGTGGAGACCCAGTACTTC.

This clonotype was seen more than once but under ten times. The chain couples TRBV5-6 to TRBJ2-2; 8 bases align to TRBD2. Germline CDR1 SGHDT, CDR2 YYEEEE. The V and J ends lost 6 bases and 6 bases, in that order; junction bases with no gene match: 16. CDR3 length: 17 amino acids. The CDR3 DNA follows: TGTGCCAGCACCCTAAAAGGACTAGCCCTCTCCTCCGGGGAGCTGTTTTTT. It yields the protein CASTLKGLALSSGELFF.

The V and J genes are TRBV29-1 and TRBJ2-3; TRBD1 matches at 9 bases. The germline V gene encodes CDR1 SQVTM and CDR2 ANQGSEA. The CDR3 consists of 14 residues. V trimming: 3 bases; J trimming: 4 bases; junction bases outside the gene matches: 5. CDR3 nucleotides: TGCAGCGTTGATCCGGGACAGGGACCAGATACGCAGTATTTT. Residues: CSVDPGQGPDTQYF.

The chain uses TRBV12-3 or TRBV12-4 and TRBJ2-5; 8 bases match TRBD2. The CDR3 runs to 13 residues. J was trimmed by 5 bases and V by 7 bases; bases with no gene match: 6. The CDR3 DNA reads as TGTGCCAGCAAGATTACGGGGGGGGAGACCCAGTACTTC. This encodes CASKITGGETQYF.

This clonotype came up a few times. The V and J genes are TRBV5-6 and TRBJ2-3, with D possibly being TRBD1 or TRBD2 (6 bases each). The ends were cut back, 2 bases at V and 2 bases at J, with 12 bases in the middle. The CDR3 length is 15 residues. Germline CDR1 reads SGHDT; CDR2 reads YYEEEE. The chain's CDR3 is CASSLGGYVTDTQYF. The CDR3 bases are TGTGCCAGCAGCTTAGGGGGGTACGTCACAGATACGCAGTATTTT.

The table lists this clonotype with a few counts. The rearrangement uses TRBV20-1 and TRBJ2-1; D is uncertain. The germline V gene encodes CDR1 DFQATT and CDR2 SNEGSKA (reference sequence). The CDR3 loop spans 15 amino acids. Trimming removed 6 bases at V and 6 bases at J, with 21 bases between. CDR3 nucleotide sequence: TGCAGTGCACAGCAACCTGGAACCCGTAGCAATGAGCAGTTCTTC. This translates into CSAQQPGTRSNEQFF.

This clonotype was seen ten or more times. The chain combines TRBV12-3 or TRBV12-4 with TRBJ2-3, with D possibly being TRBD2 (6 bases). V dropped 3 bases and J dropped 9 bases, with 19 bases sitting between them. This CDR3 region has 15 residues. The CDR3: CASSFWDSTMRTQYF. The CDR3, as DNA: TGTGCCAGCAGTTTTTGGGACTCCACAATGAGAACGCAGTATTTT.

The V gene is TRBV29-1, the J gene TRBJ2-1; a weak D match, TRBD2 (5 bases). Per germline, CDR1 SQVTM and CDR2 ANQGSEA. The CDR3 has 15 residues. Trimming took 0 bases from V and 4 from J, leaving 13 bases between them. The CDR3 reads CSVEEASRKYNEQFF. In nucleotides, the CDR3 is TGCAGCGTTGAAGAGGCTAGCAGAAAATACAATGAGCAGTTCTTC.

This clonotype was detected once. CDR3: CASSPFRTGDTDTQYF. The DNA for the CDR3 is TGTGCCAGCAGCCCGTTCCGGACAGGGGACACAGATACGCAGTATTTT. This sequence joins TRBV7-9 and TRBJ2-3, with 9 bases lining up with TRBD1. Germline V gene data show CDR1 as SEHNR and CDR2 as FQNEAQ (reference sequence). This CDR3 is 16 amino acids long. The V segment lost 5 bases and the J segment 2 bases; nucleotides outside the gene matches: 8.

The chain uses TRBV11-2 and TRBJ2-3, with 8 nucleotides matching TRBD2. Unmatched junction bases numbered 7, after V lost 1 base and J lost 1 base. Germline values: CDR1 SGHAT, CDR2 FQNNGV. This CDR3 spans 17 amino acids. For the CDR3, the DNA is TGTGCCAGCAGCTTAGTGGCGGGAGGTTTGGGCACAGATACGCAGTATTTT. It encodes CASSLVAGGLGTDTQYF.

This chain joins TRBV6-2 or TRBV6-3 and TRBJ2-7, with D perhaps given as TRBD1 or TRBD2 (6 bases each). The CDR3 totals 14 residues. V was cut by 5 bases and J by 3 bases, with 14 bases left in between. Germline V CDR1 and CDR2: MNHEY, SVGEGT. The CDR3, as DNA: TGTGCCAGCAGTGCCCTCGAGGGGGGCTACGAGCAGTACTTC. Protein: CASSALEGGYEQYF.

This clonotype was detected a few times. V and J are TRBV20-1 and TRBJ1-1; D perhaps matches TRBD1 (5 bases). Germline loops: CDR1 DFQATT, CDR2 SNEGSKA (reference sequence). The CDR3 consists of 14 residues. The germline V and J ends were trimmed by 5 bases and 4 bases, with 17 bases remaining between them. CDR3 bases: TGCAGTGCTGACCCGCGTTGGGGGAGCACTGAAGCTTTCTTT. Translating gives CSADPRWGSTEAFF.

This clonotype was observed a handful of times. The rearrangement joins TRBV30 to TRBJ1-4; D is possibly TRBD1 (6 bases). Trimming stripped 0 bases from V and 5 bases from J, with 13 bases between. The CDR3 has 15 amino acids. Germline values: CDR1 GTSNPN, CDR2 SVGIG (reference sequence). CDR3 sequence reads: CAWSVRKGGNEKLFF. The CDR3 DNA reads as TGTGCCTGGAGTGTACGGAAAGGGGGAAATGAAAAACTGTTTTTT. The full variable domain, with the rest looked up from reference TRBV30 and TRBJ1-4, is SQTIHQWPATLVQPVGSPLSLECTVEGTSNPNLYWYRQAAGRGLQLLFYSVGIGQISSEVPQNLSASRPQDRQFILSSKKLLLSDSGFYLCAWSVRKGGNEKLFFGSGTQLSVL.

The sample holds a few counts of this clonotype. This chain uses TRBV7-9 with TRBJ2-2; 13 nucleotides agree with TRBD2. Germline V CDR1 and CDR2: SEHNR, FQNEAQ (reference sequence). V was clipped by 7 bases and J by 13 bases; unmatched bases: 12. CDR3 length equals 15 residues. The DNA for the CDR3 is TGTGCCAGCACGGGGAGGACTAGCGGGAGCCCAACGCTGTTTTTT. Translating gives CASTGRTSGSPTLFF.

The chain carries TRBV28 and TRBJ2-4; tentatively, D is TRBD1 or TRBD2 (5 bases each). Trimming shortened V by 6 bases and J by 1 base, and 10 bases separated the two germline ends. This CDR3 region has 14 residues. The V gene's germline CDR1 is MDHEN and CDR2 SYDVKM. CDR3 bases: TGTGCCAGCAGCCCCAGGGAGGCCAAAAACATTCAGTACTTC. Translating it yields CASSPREAKNIQYF. Together with reference TRBV28 and TRBJ2-4, the CDR3 gives the full variable domain: DVKVTQSSRYLVKRTGEKVFLECVQDMDHENMFWYRQDPGLGLRLIYFSYDVKMKEKGDIPEGYSVSREKKERFSLILESASTNQTSMYLCASSPREAKNIQYFGAGTRLSVL.

V gene TRBV6-5 combines with J gene TRBJ1-2; TRBD1 agrees at 7 bases. Germline V CDR1 and CDR2: MNHEY, SVGAGI. J gave up 7 bases and V 6 bases, and 2 bases lay outside the gene matches. The CDR3 is made up of 11 amino acids. CDR3 sequence reads: CASRSGGGYTF. The CDR3 nucleotides read TGTGCCAGCAGGTCAGGGGGTGGCTACACCTTC.